A selection of T cell receptor beta chains follows, all from one sample in a study of cytomegalovirus exposure and HLA in healthy donors. This table comes from immunoSEQ multiplex PCR, and its TCRdb copy is limited to in-frame clones, with some not included. This sample carries some 69,000 clones, approximately 70% of them seen once, and the ten largest clones take 12% to 15%. The source material was PBMCs. These receptors came from a male donor in good health and CMV-seropositive. Both conserved end residues are part of each CDR3. A D gene is named only where the DNA matches it firmly. Rows give clone size only sometimes, using once, few, many, or a class for an expanded clone.

TRBV6-5	.	TRBD2	TRBJ2-2	TGTGCCAGCAGTTTAGCGGGAGGGCTTGCCGGGGAGCTGTTTTTT	CASSLAGGLAGELFF
TRBV5-4	few	TRBD1	TRBJ1-6	TGTGCCAGCAGCTTGGGACGGACAGGGGCTTCACCCCTCCACTTT	CASSLGRTGASPLHF
TRBV19	.	.	TRBJ2-7	TGTGCCAGTAGTATTGGGGGCCACGAGCAGTACTTC	CASSIGGHEQYF
TRBV5-1	few	.	TRBJ2-5	TGCGCCAGCAGCTTGGATGTATTGGGGGGAATGGAGACCCAGTACTTC	CASSLDVLGGMETQYF
TRBV6-6	.	TRBD1	TRBJ1-3	TGTGCCATCCAGTCGTCGGGACAGGGAAACACCATATATTTT	CAIQSSGQGNTIYF
TRBV1	few	.	TRBJ2-3	TGCACCAGCAGCCATCAATACCGAGCGGGCCGCACAGATACGCAGTATTTT	CTSSHQYRAGRTDTQYF
TRBV5-4	.	TRBD2	TRBJ2-1	TGTGCCAGCAGCTTAATGGGACTAGCGGGAGACGGTGAGCAGTTCTTC	CASSLMGLAGDGEQFF
TRBV11-2	.	TRBD1	TRBJ1-5	TGTGCCAGCAGCTTAGCAGGGGGGAGACAGCCCCAGCATTTT	CASSLAGGRQPQHF
TRBV4-1	few	TRBD1	TRBJ1-3	TGCGCCAGCAGCCAAGGACAGGGAAGAGACACCATATATTTT	CASSQGQGRDTIYF
TRBV7-6	few	.	TRBJ2-6	TGTGCCAGCAGCTTAGGTCTGGGGGCCAACGTCCTGACTTTC	CASSLGLGANVLTF
TRBV15	.	TRBD1	TRBJ1-1	TGTGCCACCAGCAGAGGCGGGGACAGTAACACTGAAGCTTTCTTT	CATSRGGDSNTEAFF
TRBV15	.	TRBD1	TRBJ1-5	TGTGCCACCAGCAGACTTAGACAGGGGAATATTTATAGCAATCAGCCCCAGCATTTT	CATSRLRQGNIYSNQPQHF
TRBV6-5	.	.	TRBJ2-1	TGTGCCAGCAGTTACGCATGGGGGCCAGGGGATCACGAGCAGTTCTTC	CASSYAWGPGDHEQFF
TRBV10-3	few	TRBD2	TRBJ2-1	TGTGCCATCGGCGGGAGCTCCTACAATGAGCAGTTCTTC	CAIGGSSYNEQFF
TRBV30	.	TRBD1	TRBJ1-2	TGTGCCTGGAGTGCTCCAGGGGGCCGAAGATATGGCTACACCTTC	CAWSAPGGRRYGYTF
TRBV5-8	.	TRBD1	TRBJ2-5	TGTGCCAGCAGCTTGGGACAGGGTCAAGAGACCCAGTACTTC	CASSLGQGQETQYF
TRBV19	once	.	TRBJ1-1	TGTGCCAGTAGTATAAGACGAGGGGCTTTCTTT	CASSIRRGAFF
TRBV5-1	.	TRBD1	TRBJ1-2	TGCGCCAGCAGCGAGGGACAGGGGGCGTCGGATGGCTACACCTTC	CASSEGQGASDGYTF
TRBV9	few	TRBD2	TRBJ2-7	TGTGCCAGCAGCGAATTCGGACTAGCGGGAGGAGGCGAGCAGTACTTC	CASSEFGLAGGGEQYF
TRBV4-3	.	.	TRBJ2-5	TGCGCCAGCAGCCAAGAAAGGAGAAGGGGTGAGACCCAGTACTTC	CASSQERRRGETQYF
TRBV4-1	.	.	TRBJ1-5	TGCGCCAGCAGCCAGCACATATATAGCAATCAGCCCCAGCATTTT	CASSQHIYSNQPQHF
TRBV5-1	.	TRBD2	TRBJ2-2	TGCGCCAGCAGCTTTAGCGGGGCAATGAACACCGGGGAGCTGTTTTTT	CASSFSGAMNTGELFF
TRBV19	.	TRBD2	TRBJ2-3	TGTGCCAGTAGTCCACGGACTAGCGGGTACACAGATACGCAGTATTTT	CASSPRTSGYTDTQYF
TRBV4-1	.	.	TRBJ1-5	TGCGCCAGCAGCCAAGGAGTTCCGGGACAATATAGCAATCAGCCCCAGCATTTT	CASSQGVPGQYSNQPQHF
TRBV7-2	.	.	TRBJ1-5	TGTGCCAGCAGCTTCGGGGGACAGCCCCAGCATTTT	CASSFGGQPQHF
TRBV11-2	.	.	TRBJ2-5	TGTGCCAGCAGCCCCCCCGGGGTGCGAGAGACCCAGTACTTC	CASSPPGVRETQYF
TRBV1	.	.	TRBJ2-7	TGCACCAGCAGCCAAGCTTTAGCCGTAAGCTACGAGCAGTACTTC	CTSSQALAVSYEQYF
TRBV6-1	.	TRBD1	TRBJ1-2	TGTGCCAGCAGTCCCGACAGGGCACCTGAATATGGCTACACCTTC	CASSPDRAPEYGYTF